The 20 T cell receptor beta chains below were found in one sample sequenced in a study of CD8+ T cells in alopecia areata. Reverse transcribed after extraction, RNA yielded cDNA as the sequencing template. TCRdb's copy holds only in-frame clones and misses some; the assay was immunoSEQ multiplex PCR. The sample consists of 100,000 to 150,000 clones, roughly 50% of them appearing once. Input material: NKG2D-low CD8+ T cells sorted from blood. Receptors were obtained from a human donor with alopecia areata.

This clone has just a few counts. The junction does not match germline at one end; this may be a read error. The chain couples TRBV29-1 to TRBJ1-2; D not resolved. Germline V gene sequence: CDR1 SQVTM, CDR2 ANQGSEA. The CDR3 has 12 amino acids. CDR3 coding DNA: TGCAGCGTGCCCTTACCCGCGGATGGTTACACCTTC. Protein product: CSVPLPADGYTF.

This chain connects TRBV6-5 to TRBJ1-5, with no clear D. CDR1 is MNHEY and CDR2 is SVGAGI in the germline V gene. There are 15 residues in the CDR3. The V end was cut by 0 bases, the J end by 2 bases, with 8 bases between. CDR3 residues: CASSYSGSGNQPQHF. CDR3 nucleotides: TGTGCCAGCAGTTACTCAGGGTCTGGCAATCAGCCCCAGCATTTT.

CDR3 nucleotides: TGTGCCCAACTCTCAGGGCCCAACTCCTACGAGCAGTACTTC. Protein: CAQLSGPNSYEQYF. The chain joins TRBV25-1 to TRBJ2-7; maybe TRBD1 (5 bases). CDR3 size: 14 residues. With 11 bases removed from V and 0 bases from J, the gap between germline ends came to 17 bases. Germline values: CDR1 MGHDK, CDR2 SYGVNS.

The chain recombines TRBV20-1 with TRBJ1-1; tentatively, D is TRBD1 (5 bases). From germline, CDR1 is DFQATT and CDR2 SNEGSKA (reference sequence). Trimming removed 8 bases from V and 1 base from J, with 8 bases in between. This CDR3 spans 11 amino acids. CDR3 protein: CSLRENTEAFF. The CDR3, as DNA: TGCAGTCTCAGGGAGAACACTGAAGCTTTCTTT.

The J gene is TRBJ1-5, the V gene TRBV15; the D is unclear. The CDR3 covers 15 residues. The germline gives CDR1 LNHNV, CDR2 YYDKDF (reference sequence). Between the trimmed V and J ends, which lost 0 bases and 1 base, there was a span of 7 bases. The CDR3 bases are TGTGCCACCAGCAGAGATCTCGGCAGCAATCAGCCCCAGCATTTT. Translated: CATSRDLGSNQPQHF. The variable domain in full, with the rest retrieved from reference TRBV15 and TRBJ1-5, is DAMVIQNPRYQVTQFGKPVTLSCSQTLNHNVMYWYQQKSSQAPKLLFHYYDKDFNNEADTPDNFQSRRPNTSFCFLDIRSPGLGDTAMYLCATSRDLGSNQPQHFGDGTRLSIL.

CDR3 DNA: TGTGCCAGCAGCTTAGACGGGAGAGAGGACGAGCAGTACTTC. Protein: CASSLDGREDEQYF. The gene calls are TRBV13 and TRBJ2-7, with D tentatively TRBD2 (6 bases). V was clipped by 1 base and J by 5 bases, with 12 bases between them. This CDR3 spans 14 amino acids. Looked up from germline, CDR1 is PRHDT and CDR2 is FYEKMQ (reference sequence).

The chain links TRBV15 to TRBJ1-2; 7 bases align to TRBD1. The V segment lost 7 bases and the J segment 4 bases; nucleotides outside the gene matches: 6. The V gene's germline CDR1 is LNHNV and CDR2 YYDKDF (reference sequence). The CDR3 loop spans 13 amino acids. CDR3 in amino acids: CATKNRGSYGYTF. For the CDR3, the DNA is TGTGCCACCAAAAACAGGGGAAGCTATGGCTACACCTTC.

This clone was seen only a few times. The chain has TRBV29-1 and TRBJ1-1, with D unclear. V dropped 7 bases and J dropped 1 base, with 10 bases sitting between them. CDR3 length: 12 amino acids. Germline V gives CDR1 SQVTM, CDR2 ANQGSEA. This CDR3 reads CSAPEPNTEAFF. The CDR3 DNA reads TGCAGCGCCCCGGAACCGAACACTGAAGCTTTCTTT. Together with reference TRBV29-1 and TRBJ1-1, the CDR3 gives the full variable domain: SAVISQKPSRDICQRGTSLTIQCQVDSQVTMMFWYRQQPGQSLTLIATANQGSEATYESGFVIDKFPISRPNLTFSTLTVSNMSPEDSSIYLCSAPEPNTEAFFGQGTRLTVV.

This chain joins TRBV25-1 and TRBJ1-1; D unresolved. The length of the CDR3 is 12 residues. CDR1 is MGHDK, CDR2 SYGVNS, per germline. V gave up 5 bases and J gave up 7 bases, with 11 bases separating them. The CDR3 sequence is CASSPLGNEAFF. As DNA, the CDR3 is TGTGCCAGCAGTCCGTTAGGGAATGAAGCTTTCTTT.

The rearrangement uses TRBV7-3 and TRBJ2-3; 10 bases match TRBD2. The CDR3 has 17 residues. Germline trimming cut 5 bases from V and 6 bases from J; bases unmatched to any gene: 14. Germline assignment: CDR1 SGHTA and CDR2 FQGTGA. CDR3 DNA sequence: TGTGCCAGCAGCCCCGAGGGGGGACTAGCGCCCTCTGATACGCAGTATTTT. This sequence encodes CASSPEGGLAPSDTQYF.

This clone is a singleton in its sample. CDR3 sequence: CASSQVDSGDETQYF. Written as DNA, the CDR3 is TGCGCCAGCAGCCAAGTTGATAGTGGGGATGAGACCCAGTACTTC. V is TRBV4-1 and J is TRBJ2-5; D unclear. Germline CDR1 MGHRA, CDR2 YSYEKL. Trimming left V 1 base short and J 5 bases short, with 14 bases between. CDR3 length equals 15 residues.

This clone has more than one count but fewer than ten. This chain links TRBV30 with TRBJ2-4; unclear D gene. Looked up from germline, CDR1 is GTSNPN and CDR2 is SVGIG (reference sequence). The V and J ends lost 1 base and 1 base respectively, with 2 bases between them. CDR3 size: 12 residues. CDR3 protein: CAWSEAKNIQYF. The CDR3, as DNA: TGTGCCTGGAGTGAGGCCAAAAACATTCAGTACTTC.

This clone was counted between two and nine times. The chain employs TRBV29-1 and TRBJ2-7; no clear D. This CDR3 region has 12 residues. The germline V and J ends were trimmed by 4 bases and 7 bases, with 14 bases remaining between them. Looked up from germline, CDR1 is SQVTM and CDR2 is ANQGSEA. CDR3 nucleotide sequence: TGCAGCGTTGTTATACGCCTTGGTGAGCAGTACTTC. This encodes CSVVIRLGEQYF.

The CDR3 loop reads CASSSPPDSEQYF. The CDR3 DNA follows: TGTGCCAGCAGTTCCCCCCCGGACAGCGAGCAGTACTTC. This chain connects TRBV27 to TRBJ2-7; D is possibly TRBD1 (6 bases). The germline CDR1 and CDR2 sequences are MNHEY and SMNVEV (reference sequence). The CDR3 runs 13 residues. Trimming cost V 4 bases and J 6 bases, with 13 bases left between them.

The chain joins TRBV29-1 to TRBJ2-7; D not resolved. Germline CDR1 is SQVTM and CDR2 is ANQGSEA. Trimming stripped 2 bases from V and 2 bases from J, with 13 bases between. This CDR3 is 14 amino acids long. CDR3 region: CSVEIRVVPYEQYF. In nucleotides, the CDR3 is TGCAGCGTTGAAATACGGGTGGTCCCCTACGAGCAGTACTTC.

In this sample, this clone turned up a few times. The V gene is TRBV23-1, the J gene TRBJ1-1; D is unclear. TRBV23-1 falls under the ORF class, with uncertain function. There are 14 residues in the CDR3. The V end lost 0 bases, the J end lost 4 bases, and 9 bases lay between the germline ends. CDR3 loop: CASSQSVELTEAFF. The CDR3 nucleotides read TGCGCCAGCAGTCAATCGGTAGAACTCACTGAAGCTTTCTTT.

This clone was seen a few times. V gene TRBV4-1 combines with J gene TRBJ1-2; TRBD1 is a possible D gene (5 bases). Trimming took off 0 bases at V and 1 base at J, with 9 bases between the two ends. Germline CDR1 reads MGHRA; CDR2 reads YSYEKL. The CDR3 sequence is 15 residues long. CDR3 loop: CASSQDRGDNYGYTF. CDR3 DNA sequence: TGCGCCAGCAGCCAAGATCGGGGGGATAACTATGGCTACACCTTC.

The V call is TRBV13, the J call TRBJ2-5; maybe TRBD1 (6 bases). Trimming took off 8 bases at V and 7 bases at J, with 11 bases between the two ends. Germline CDR1 reads PRHDT; CDR2 reads FYEKMQ (reference sequence). This CDR3 spans 11 amino acids. This chain's CDR3 is CASQGSGTQYF. The DNA for the CDR3 is TGTGCCAGCCAGGGGTCTGGGACCCAGTACTTC. The whole variable domain, filled in from reference TRBV13 and TRBJ2-5, reads AAGVIQSPRHLIKEKRETATLKCYPIPRHDTVYWYQQGPGQDPQFLISFYEKMQSDKGSIPDRFSAQQFSDYHSELNMSSLELGDSALYFCASQGSGTQYFGPGTRLLVL.

Only a few counts were recorded for this clone. V and J are TRBV29-1 and TRBJ2-7, with 10 positions matching TRBD1. Germline values: CDR1 SQVTM, CDR2 ANQGSEA. V was pared by 3 bases and J by 6 bases, with 8 bases of the junction left unmatched. CDR3 length: 14 residues. The DNA for the CDR3 is TGCAGCGTTGACACCGGGACAGGGGTTTCCGAGCAGTACTTC. Protein sequence: CSVDTGTGVSEQYF.

The V call is TRBV11-2, the J call TRBJ2-3; D gene ambiguous. The V and J ends lost 5 bases and 5 bases respectively, with 5 bases between them. The CDR3 contains 11 residues. Germline CDR1 is SGHAT and CDR2 is FQNNGV. CDR3 DNA sequence: TGTGCCAGCAGCGGGATAGATACGCAGTATTTT. It yields the protein CASSGIDTQYF.